This entry describes one TCR beta chain. Via MiXCR, TCRdb re-called the RT-PCR reads, giving one row per CDR3 protein. The table shows 800,000 to 1,000,000 distinct CDR3 sequences, with roughly 18% occurring only once. The data belong to a study of patients and donors after allogeneic stem cell transplantation. The germline V gene has CDR1 SGHRS and CDR2 YFSETQ. This CDR3 comprises 15 residues. Unmatched junction bases numbered 5, after V lost 2 bases and J lost 6 bases. The chain recombines TRBV5-1 with TRBJ2-1; TRBD2 matches 10 bases. Sequenced material: blood, either unsorted or a sorted T cell fraction (not recorded which). The receptor's source is a human donor who was either an allogeneic HSCT recipient or a stem cell or donor lymphocyte infusion donor (not recorded which). It is not recorded whose cells these are; they may come from a transplant donor. The CDR3 region is CASSLLAGNVNEQFF. The DNA for the CDR3 is TGCGCCAGCAGCTTACTAGCGGGAAACGTCAATGAGCAGTTCTTC.